This entry lists 20 T cell receptor beta chains sequenced from one sample in a study of blood T cell repertoires in COVID-19. Produced via immunoSEQ multiplex PCR; TCRdb's table is partial and in-frame only. The repertoire consists of around 150,000 clones, with roughly 84% occurring once and the leading ten covering 10% to 15%. The specimen was PBMCs or T cells enriched from blood (not recorded which). These receptors were taken from a woman in her sixties or seventies who had recovered from COVID-19.

This rearrangement joins TRBV5-5 to TRBJ2-5; D not certain. The CDR3 length is 14 residues. Trimming pared 3 bases from V and 12 bases from J, leaving 21 bases between. Germline V lookup: CDR1 SGHKS, CDR2 YYEKEE (reference sequence). The CDR3 region has the DNA TGTGCCAGCAGCTCGAGCTCTGAATTTCCCCGGGAGTACTTC. Protein product: CASSSSSEFPREYF.

This clone was observed once. The V and J genes are TRBV28 and TRBJ1-1; no firm D call. In germline, CDR1 is MDHEN, CDR2 SYDVKM. There are 15 residues in the CDR3. V lost 3 bases, J lost 4 bases, and 15 bases lay in between. DNA for the CDR3: TGTGCCAGCAGTTTCCCCGGGTCTATGGGCACTGAAGCTTTCTTT. Translating gives CASSFPGSMGTEAFF.

The sample holds one count of this clone. The chain has TRBV2 and TRBJ1-5; tentatively, D is TRBD1 (5 bases). V lost 7 bases and J lost 3, with 10 bases in between. The length of the CDR3 is 13 residues. Germline CDR1 reads SNHLY; CDR2 reads FYNNEI. The CDR3 DNA is TGTGCCAGCAATCCGGGGGTCAATCAGCCCCAGCATTTT. It yields the protein CASNPGVNQPQHF.

This clone was counted a single time. The chain employs TRBV7-3 and TRBJ2-7, with 10 bases matching TRBD1. Germline V gives CDR1 SGHTA, CDR2 FQGTGA. The J segment lost 3 bases and the V segment lost 2 bases, leaving 4 bases of the junction unmatched. The CDR3 covers 15 residues. The CDR3: CASSLVGTGDYEQYF. CDR3 bases: TGTGCCAGCAGCTTAGTCGGGACAGGGGACTACGAGCAGTACTTC.

The chain carries TRBV19 and TRBJ2-3, with TRBD2 as a possible D gene (5 bases). Germline V gene lookup returns CDR1 LNHDA and CDR2 SQIVND (reference sequence). V lost 2 bases and J 1 base, leaving 10 bases between the germline ends. This CDR3 region has 15 residues. CDR3 sequence: CASSIPGIRTDTQYF. The CDR3, as DNA: TGTGCCAGTAGTATACCGGGGATTCGCACAGATACGCAGTATTTT.

The genes are TRBV9 and TRBJ2-7; 9 positions match TRBD1. With 1 base clipped from V and 2 bases from J, the junction kept 4 bases outside the gene matches. The CDR3 sequence is 15 residues long. Per germline, CDR1 SGDLS and CDR2 YYNGEE. CDR3 loop: CASSVTGTGTYEQYF. The DNA for the CDR3 is TGTGCCAGCAGCGTAACCGGGACAGGGACCTACGAGCAGTACTTC.

Comments on this clone: The junction and the germline gene differ at one end; a read error may be behind it. The chain combines TRBV6-1 with TRBJ2-7; TRBD2 matches at 10 bases. The CDR3 is 15 residues long. CDR1 is MNHNS and CDR2 is SASEGT in the germline V gene. Here the CDR3 DNA reads TGTGCCAGCAGTGAATTAACTAGCGGGACGGGGGGTCTGCTCTTC. It specifies CASSELTSGTGGLLF.

The chain uses TRBV19 and TRBJ1-1; TRBD1 might be the D (6 bases). This CDR3 region has 16 residues. Germline V lookup: CDR1 LNHDA, CDR2 SQIVND (reference sequence). The ends were cut back, 5 bases at V and 1 base at J, with 17 bases in the middle. The DNA for the CDR3 is TGTGCCAGTAGTTCCTCATGGGGGGGCCCGAACACTGAAGCTTTCTTT. Its protein is CASSSSWGGPNTEAFF.

The J gene is TRBJ2-3, the V gene TRBV9; 10 bases line up with TRBD1. This CDR3 spans 16 amino acids. Trimming at V came to 4 bases and at J to 4 bases, leaving 9 bases not matched to a gene. Germline lookup yields CDR1 SGDLS and CDR2 YYNGEE. Here the CDR3 reads CASSPTGGTGADTQYF. CDR3 bases: TGTGCCAGCAGCCCCACTGGAGGGACAGGGGCAGATACGCAGTATTTT.

The CDR3 region has the DNA TGCGCCAGCAGTGAGTCGAGGGGGACAGGGAGGACCGGGGAGCTGTTTTTT. It is translated as CASSESRGTGRTGELFF. J is TRBJ2-2 and V is TRBV10-1; the match to TRBD1 covers 9 bases. J gave up 5 bases and V 0 bases, and 7 bases lay outside the gene matches. Germline V gene data show CDR1 as WNHNN and CDR2 as SYGVQD (reference sequence). The CDR3 extends over 17 amino acids.

This sequence joins TRBV11-2 and TRBJ2-3; 8 nucleotides line up with TRBD1. The germline V gene encodes CDR1 SGHAT and CDR2 FQNNGV. This CDR3 is 15 amino acids long. The V segment lost 2 bases and the J segment 2 bases; nucleotides outside the gene matches: 3. The CDR3 nucleotides are TGTGCCAGCAGCTTAACAGGGGGTATCACAGATACGCAGTATTTT. It is translated as CASSLTGGITDTQYF.

The chain is built from TRBV20-1 and TRBJ2-5, with 13 bases that match TRBD2. V lost 3 bases to trimming and J lost 4 bases; unmatched junction nucleotides: 11. Looked up from germline, CDR1 is DFQATT and CDR2 is SNEGSKA (reference sequence). The CDR3 contains 17 residues. The CDR3 loop reads CSASETGLAGAIETQYF. The CDR3 DNA is TGCAGTGCTAGTGAAACTGGACTAGCGGGAGCGATAGAGACCCAGTACTTC.

This clone has a single count. The chain employs TRBV10-1 and TRBJ2-1; D is possibly TRBD1 (6 bases). Between the trimmed V and J ends, which lost 3 bases and 2 bases, there was a span of 8 bases. Germline V lookup: CDR1 WNHNN, CDR2 SYGVQD (reference sequence). The CDR3 spans 14 residues. CDR3 bases: TGCGCCAGCAGTGAACAGGGAACCTACAATGAGCAGTTCTTC. It specifies CASSEQGTYNEQFF.

The chain recombines TRBV24-1 with TRBJ2-1; 16 positions match TRBD2. Looked up from germline, CDR1 is KGHDR and CDR2 is SFDVKD. V gave up 9 bases and J gave up 5 bases; unmatched junction bases: 6. The CDR3 runs 16 residues. The CDR3, as DNA: TGTGCCACCCTAGGGACTAGCGGGAGGGCCCACAATGAGCAGTTCTTC. It is translated as CATLGTSGRAHNEQFF.

Remarks on this clone: Distinct nucleotide sequences in the sample also encode this CDR3. The J gene is TRBJ2-5, the V gene TRBV18, with a possible D match to TRBD2 (5 bases). The CDR3 loop spans 14 amino acids. V was trimmed by 0 bases and J by 1 base, leaving 6 bases between them. The germline gives CDR1 KGHSH, CDR2 LQKENI. The CDR3 DNA follows: TGTGCCAGCTCACCACCGGCGGGCCAAGAGACCCAGTACTTC. Protein: CASSPPAGQETQYF.

The genes are TRBV3-1 (or the pseudogene TRBV3-2) and TRBJ2-2; 7 positions agree with TRBD1. The V gene's germline CDR1 is LGHDT and CDR2 YNNKEL (reference sequence). The CDR3 spans 15 residues. V was clipped by 4 bases and J by 6 bases; unmatched bases: 8. The CDR3 sequence: CASSLGQASAGELFF. The CDR3 coding sequence is TGTGCCAGCAGCCTCGGACAGGCCTCCGCCGGGGAGCTGTTTTTT.

The chain employs TRBV7-2 and TRBJ1-2; TRBD1 agrees at 8 bases. This CDR3 contains 14 residues. Germline CDR1 SGHTA, CDR2 FQGNSA. The J segment lost 6 bases and the V segment lost 3 bases, leaving 6 bases of the junction unmatched. CDR3 region: CASSFGRGRDGYTF. In DNA form, the CDR3 reads TGTGCCAGCAGCTTCGGCAGGGGGCGGGATGGCTACACCTTC.

The chain uses TRBV7-3 and TRBJ1-6; maybe TRBD1 (6 bases). Germline V gene lookup returns CDR1 SGHTA and CDR2 FQGTGA. The V gene lost 5 bases and the J gene lost 7 bases, with 9 bases spanning the gap. This CDR3 is 13 amino acids long. The CDR3: CASSATGNSPLHF. As DNA, the CDR3 is TGTGCCAGCAGCGCTACAGGGAATTCACCCCTCCACTTT.

The chain carries TRBV11-2 and TRBJ2-1; TRBD1 matches 9 bases. The CDR3 sequence is 13 residues long. V lost 6 bases and J lost 8; bases outside the gene matches: 5. Germline CDR1 and CDR2: SGHAT and FQNNGV. CDR3 sequence (DNA): TGTGCCAGCAGTCTACAGGGGGCCTATGAGCAGTTCTTC. It translates to CASSLQGAYEQFF.

The chain has TRBV4-1 and TRBJ2-1; weak D call: TRBD1 (6 bases). V shed 1 base and J shed 10 bases, with 14 bases lying between them. The germline V gene has CDR1 MGHRA and CDR2 YSYEKL. The CDR3 extends over 14 amino acids. CDR3 sequence reads: CASSQVGGKREQFF. CDR3 bases: TGCGCCAGCAGCCAAGTAGGGGGAAAGCGGGAGCAGTTCTTC.